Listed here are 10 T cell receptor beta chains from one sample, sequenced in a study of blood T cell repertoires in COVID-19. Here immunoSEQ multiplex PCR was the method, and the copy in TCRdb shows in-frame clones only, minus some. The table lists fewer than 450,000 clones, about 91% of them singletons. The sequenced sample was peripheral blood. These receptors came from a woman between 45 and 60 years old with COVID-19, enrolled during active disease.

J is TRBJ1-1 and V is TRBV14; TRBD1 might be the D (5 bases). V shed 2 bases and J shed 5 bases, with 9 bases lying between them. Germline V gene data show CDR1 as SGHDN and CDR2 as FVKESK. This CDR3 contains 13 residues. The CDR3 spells CASSQQGWTEAFF. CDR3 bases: TGTGCCAGCAGCCAACAGGGTTGGACTGAAGCTTTCTTT. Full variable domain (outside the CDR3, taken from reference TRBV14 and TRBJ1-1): EAGVTQFPSHSVIEKGQTVTLRCDPISGHDNLYWYRRVMGKEIKFLLHFVKESKQDESGMPNNRFLAERTGGTYSTLKVQPAELEDSGVYFCASSQQGWTEAFFGQGTRLTVV.

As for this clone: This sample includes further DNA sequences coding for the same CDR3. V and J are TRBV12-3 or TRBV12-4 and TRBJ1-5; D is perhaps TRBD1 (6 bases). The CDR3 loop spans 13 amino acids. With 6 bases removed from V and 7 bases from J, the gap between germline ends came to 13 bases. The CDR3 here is CASSRDIGQPQHF. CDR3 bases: TGTGCCAGCAGCCGGGACATAGGCCAGCCCCAGCATTTT.

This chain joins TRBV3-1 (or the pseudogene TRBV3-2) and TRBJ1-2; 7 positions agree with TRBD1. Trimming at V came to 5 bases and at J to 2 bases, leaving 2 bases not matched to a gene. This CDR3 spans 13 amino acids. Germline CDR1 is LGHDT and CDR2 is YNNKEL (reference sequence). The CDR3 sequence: CASSEGQNYGYTF. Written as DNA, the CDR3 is TGTGCCAGCAGCGAGGGACAGAACTATGGCTACACCTTC.

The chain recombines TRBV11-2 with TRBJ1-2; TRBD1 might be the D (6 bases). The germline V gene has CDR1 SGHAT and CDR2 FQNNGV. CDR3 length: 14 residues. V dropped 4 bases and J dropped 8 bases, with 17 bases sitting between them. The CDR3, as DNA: TGTGCCAGCAGCTCCAACAGGGTTCGTCTAGGCTACACCTTC. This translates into CASSSNRVRLGYTF.

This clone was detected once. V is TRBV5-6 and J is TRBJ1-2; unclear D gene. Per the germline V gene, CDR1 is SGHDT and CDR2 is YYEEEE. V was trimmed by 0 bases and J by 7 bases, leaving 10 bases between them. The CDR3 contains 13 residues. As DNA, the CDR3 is TGTGCCAGCAGCTTGGGGACGGCGGGTGGCTACACCTTC. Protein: CASSLGTAGGYTF.

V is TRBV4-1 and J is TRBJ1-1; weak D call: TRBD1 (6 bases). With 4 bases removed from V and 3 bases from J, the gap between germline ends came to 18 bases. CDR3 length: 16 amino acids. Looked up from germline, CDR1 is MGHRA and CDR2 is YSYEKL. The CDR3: CASSPGGRRGYTEAFF. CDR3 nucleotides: TGCGCCAGCAGCCCTGGGGGAAGAAGGGGGTACACTGAAGCTTTCTTT.

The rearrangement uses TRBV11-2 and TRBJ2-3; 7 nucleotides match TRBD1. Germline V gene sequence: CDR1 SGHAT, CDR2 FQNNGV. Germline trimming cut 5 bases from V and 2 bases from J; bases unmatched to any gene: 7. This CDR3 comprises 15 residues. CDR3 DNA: TGTGCCAGCAGCGATGGACAGGTGGTCACAGATACGCAGTATTTT. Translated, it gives CASSDGQVVTDTQYF.

Here the CDR3 DNA reads TGTGCCACCAGCAGAGCGGGACAGGGGGCGACCTATGGCTACACCTTC. Translating it yields CATSRAGQGATYGYTF. V and J are TRBV15 and TRBJ1-2; 12 bases align to TRBD1. The CDR3 is 16 residues long. Germline V CDR1 and CDR2: LNHNV, YYDKDF (reference sequence). Trimming cost V 1 base and J 4 bases; bases outside gene matches: 4.

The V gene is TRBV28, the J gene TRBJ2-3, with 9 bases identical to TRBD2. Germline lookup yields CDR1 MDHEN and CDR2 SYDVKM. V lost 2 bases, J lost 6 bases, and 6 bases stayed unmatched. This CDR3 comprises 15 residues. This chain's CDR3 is CASSLTSGGLDTQYF. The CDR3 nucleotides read TGTGCCAGCAGTTTAACCAGCGGGGGGCTCGATACGCAGTATTTT.

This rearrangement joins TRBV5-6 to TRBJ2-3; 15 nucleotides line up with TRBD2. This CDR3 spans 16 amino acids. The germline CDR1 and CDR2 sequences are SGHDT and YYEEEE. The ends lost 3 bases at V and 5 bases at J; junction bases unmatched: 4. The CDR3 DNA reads TGTGCCAGCAGCTCCTGGACTAGCGGGAGGGTAGATACGCAGTATTTT. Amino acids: CASSSWTSGRVDTQYF.